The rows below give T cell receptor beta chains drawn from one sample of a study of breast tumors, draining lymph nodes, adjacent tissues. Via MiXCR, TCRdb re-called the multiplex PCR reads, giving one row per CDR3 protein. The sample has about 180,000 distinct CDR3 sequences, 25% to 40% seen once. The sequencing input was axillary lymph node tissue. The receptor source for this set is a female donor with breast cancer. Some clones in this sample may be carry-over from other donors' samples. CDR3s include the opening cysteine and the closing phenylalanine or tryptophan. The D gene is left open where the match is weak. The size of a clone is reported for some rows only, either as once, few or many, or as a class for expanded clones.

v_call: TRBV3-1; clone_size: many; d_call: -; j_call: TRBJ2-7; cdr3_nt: TGTGCCAGCGGCTCAGGGGGGCGGGAGCAGTACTTC; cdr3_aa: CASGSGGREQYF
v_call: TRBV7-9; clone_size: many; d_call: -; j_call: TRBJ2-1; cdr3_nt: TGTGCCAGCAGCCACGGGGGCAAAATTGACAATGAGCAGTTCTTC; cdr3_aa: CASSHGGKIDNEQFF
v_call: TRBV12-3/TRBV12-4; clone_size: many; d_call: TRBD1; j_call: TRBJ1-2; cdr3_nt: TGTGCCAGCAGACCGACAGGGGCAAAGTATGGCTACACCTTC; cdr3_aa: CASRPTGAKYGYTF
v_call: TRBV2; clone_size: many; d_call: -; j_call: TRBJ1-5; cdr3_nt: TGTGCCAGCAACCCGAGGACAACAAAAAATCAGCCCCAGCATTTT; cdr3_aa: CASNPRTTKNQPQHF
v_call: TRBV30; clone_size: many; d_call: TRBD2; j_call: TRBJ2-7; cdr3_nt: TGTGCCTGGAGTTCCCAAGCGGGAGGTTACGAGCAGTACTTC; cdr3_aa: CAWSSQAGGYEQYF
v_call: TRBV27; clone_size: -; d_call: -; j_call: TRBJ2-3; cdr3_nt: TGTGCCAGCAGCGATTTGCAAGATACGCAGTATTTT; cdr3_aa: CASSDLQDTQYF
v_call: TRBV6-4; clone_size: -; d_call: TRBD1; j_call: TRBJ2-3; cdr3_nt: TGTGCCAGCAGCAAAGGACAGGGAGCCGTAACGCAGTATTTT; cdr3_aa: CASSKGQGAVTQYF
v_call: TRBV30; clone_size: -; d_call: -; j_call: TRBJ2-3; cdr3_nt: TGTGCCTGGAGTCTAGCATTAGGTGGCACAGATACGCAGTATTTT; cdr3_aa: CAWSLALGGTDTQYF
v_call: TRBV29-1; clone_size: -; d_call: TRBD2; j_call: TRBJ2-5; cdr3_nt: TGCAGCGGTGGACTAGCCCAAGAGACCCAGTACTTC; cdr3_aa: CSGGLAQETQYF
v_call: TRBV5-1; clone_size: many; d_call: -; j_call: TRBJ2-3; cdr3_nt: TGCGCCAGCACGGACACAGCTTTCACAGATACGCAGTATTTT; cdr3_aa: CASTDTAFTDTQYF
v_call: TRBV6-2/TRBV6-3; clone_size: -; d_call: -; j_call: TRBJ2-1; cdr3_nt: TGTGCCAACATCGACTGGGACCGAGGATACAATGAGCAGTTCTTC; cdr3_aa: CANIDWDRGYNEQFF
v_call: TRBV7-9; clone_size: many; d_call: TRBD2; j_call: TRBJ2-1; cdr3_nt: TGTGCCAGCAGTTCTCCGGGACTAGCGGCTAATGAGCAGTTCTTC; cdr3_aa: CASSSPGLAANEQFF
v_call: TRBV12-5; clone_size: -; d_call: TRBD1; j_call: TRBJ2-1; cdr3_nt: TGTGCTAGTGGTTTGGTACAGGGGGATGAGCAGTTCTTC; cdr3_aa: CASGLVQGDEQFF
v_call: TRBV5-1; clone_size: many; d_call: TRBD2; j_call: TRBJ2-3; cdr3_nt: TGCGCCAGCAGCTTAGCGGGGGCTTCCGTATCAGATACGCAGTATTTT; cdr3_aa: CASSLAGASVSDTQYF
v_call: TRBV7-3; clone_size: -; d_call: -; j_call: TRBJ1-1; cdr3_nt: TGTGCCAGCAGCTTCGATGGGATGAACACTGAAGCTCTCTTT; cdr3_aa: CASSFDGMNTEALF
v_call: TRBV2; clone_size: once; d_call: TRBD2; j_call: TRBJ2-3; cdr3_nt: TGTGCCAGCAGTGAGGGGTATTTGGGAGGGAATACGCAGTATTTT; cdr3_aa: CASSEGYLGGNTQYF
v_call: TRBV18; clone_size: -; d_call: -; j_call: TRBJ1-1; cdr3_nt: TGTGCCAGCTCACCTAAGTCATCGAGCACTGAAGCTTTCTTT; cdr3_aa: CASSPKSSSTEAFF
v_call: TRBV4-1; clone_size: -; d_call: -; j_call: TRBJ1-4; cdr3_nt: TGCGCCAGCAGCCAAGAGGGGGACTCTGGAAAACTGTTTTTT; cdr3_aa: CASSQEGDSGKLFF
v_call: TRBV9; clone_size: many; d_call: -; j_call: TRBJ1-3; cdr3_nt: TGTGCCAGCAGCGTGAGCCCTCTTGAAGGAAACACCATATATTTT; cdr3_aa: CASSVSPLEGNTIYF
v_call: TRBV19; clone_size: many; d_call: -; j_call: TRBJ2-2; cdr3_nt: TGTGCCGCCTCTGGGGGTGCGGGCACCGGGGAGCTGTTTTTT; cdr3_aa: CAASGGAGTGELFF
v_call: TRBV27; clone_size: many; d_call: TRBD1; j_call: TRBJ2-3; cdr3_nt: TGTGCCAGCAGTCTGGGTCCGGGACAGGGGACGTATACGCAGTATTTT; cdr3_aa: CASSLGPGQGTYTQYF
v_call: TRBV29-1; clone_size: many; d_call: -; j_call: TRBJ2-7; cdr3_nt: TGCAGCGTTGTTGGCCCGATGCCCCCCTACGAGCAGTACTTC; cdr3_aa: CSVVGPMPPYEQYF
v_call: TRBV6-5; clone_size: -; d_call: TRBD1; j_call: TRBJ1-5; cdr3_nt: TGTGCCAGCGGTCACTCGACAGGGGTACAGCCCCAGCATTTT; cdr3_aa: CASGHSTGVQPQHF
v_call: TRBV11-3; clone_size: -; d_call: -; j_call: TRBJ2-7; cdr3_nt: -; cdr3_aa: CASSFYICSARDPGGSGYEQYF
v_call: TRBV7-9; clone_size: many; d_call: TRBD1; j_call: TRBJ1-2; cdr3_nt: TGTGCCAGCAGCTTCCGGGACAGGGTCCATGGCTACACCTTC; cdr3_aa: CASSFRDRVHGYTF
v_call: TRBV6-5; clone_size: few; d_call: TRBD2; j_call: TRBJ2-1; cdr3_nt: TGTGCCAGCAGTCACTCGGGGTTTTCGACTAGCCACGAGCAGTTCTTC; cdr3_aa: CASSHSGFSTSHEQFF
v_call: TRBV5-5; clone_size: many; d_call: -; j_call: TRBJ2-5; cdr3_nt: TGTGCCAGCAGCCCGCGCGCGGGTAGAGAGACCCAGTACTTC; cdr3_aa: CASSPRAGRETQYF
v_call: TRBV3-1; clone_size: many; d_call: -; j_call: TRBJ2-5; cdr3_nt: TGTGCCAGCAGCCAAGACCTTCCACAAGAGACCCAGTACTTC; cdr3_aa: CASSQDLPQETQYF
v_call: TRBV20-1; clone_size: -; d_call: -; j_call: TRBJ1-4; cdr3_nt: TGCAGTGCTGGGGTGGGTTCGGTGGAACCTTTTTTT; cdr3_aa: CSAGVGSVEPFF
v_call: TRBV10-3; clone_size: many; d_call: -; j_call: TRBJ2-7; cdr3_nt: TGTGCCATCAGGAACCCAACGGGACGCGAGCAGTACTTC; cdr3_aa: CAIRNPTGREQYF
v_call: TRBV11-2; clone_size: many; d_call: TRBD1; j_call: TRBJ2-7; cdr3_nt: TGTGCCAGCAGCTTAGGGGACAGGGGGTACGAGCAGTACTTC; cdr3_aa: CASSLGDRGYEQYF
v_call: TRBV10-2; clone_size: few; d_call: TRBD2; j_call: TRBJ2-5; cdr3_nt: TGTGCCAGCAGAACGCTAGCGGGGGGGCCGGGGGAGCAGTACTTC; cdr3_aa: CASRTLAGGPGEQYF
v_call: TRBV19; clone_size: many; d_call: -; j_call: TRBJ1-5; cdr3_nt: TGTGCCAGTAGGGACGGTCGATTGGTACCCCAGCATTTT; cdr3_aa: CASRDGRLVPQHF
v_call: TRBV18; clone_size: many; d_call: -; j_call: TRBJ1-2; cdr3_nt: TGTGCCAGCTCACCAGTATCAAACTATGGCTACACCTTC; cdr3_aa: CASSPVSNYGYTF
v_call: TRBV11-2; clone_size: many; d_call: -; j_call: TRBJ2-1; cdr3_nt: TGTGCCAGCAGCGGGAGACTAGACGACGGGAATGAGCAGTTCTTC; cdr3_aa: CASSGRLDDGNEQFF
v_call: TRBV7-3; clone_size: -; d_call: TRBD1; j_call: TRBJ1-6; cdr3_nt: TGTGCCAGCAGCCTCGTTCGGGACAGGGGTTCACCCCTCCACTTT; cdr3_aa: CASSLVRDRGSPLHF
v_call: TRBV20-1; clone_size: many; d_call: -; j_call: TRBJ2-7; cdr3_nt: TGCAGTGCTAGAGATCCCGCAGCCAGCACCTACGAGCAGTACTTC; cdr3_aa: CSARDPAASTYEQYF
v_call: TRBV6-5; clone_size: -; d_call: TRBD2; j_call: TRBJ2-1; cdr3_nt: TGTGCCAGCAGACCCGGGACTAGCAGTAATGAGCAGTTCTTC; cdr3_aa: CASRPGTSSNEQFF
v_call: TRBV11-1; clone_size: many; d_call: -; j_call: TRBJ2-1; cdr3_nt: TGTGCCAGCAGCCAAGACACGAATGAGCAGTTCTTC; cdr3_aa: CASSQDTNEQFF
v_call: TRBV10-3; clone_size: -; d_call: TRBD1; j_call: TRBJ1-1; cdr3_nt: TGTGCCATCAGCCGACAGGGGAGAGTTGCTGAAGCTTTCTTT; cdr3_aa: CAISRQGRVAEAFF
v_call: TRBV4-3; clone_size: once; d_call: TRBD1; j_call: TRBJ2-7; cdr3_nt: TGCGCCAGCAGCGGGACAGGGGACCGCTTCTACGGGCAGTACTTC; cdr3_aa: CASSGTGDRFYGQYF
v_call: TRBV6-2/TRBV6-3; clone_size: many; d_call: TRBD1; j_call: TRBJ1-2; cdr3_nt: TGTGCCAGCAGCCCGGGACAGTCCTATGGCTACACCTTC; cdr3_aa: CASSPGQSYGYTF
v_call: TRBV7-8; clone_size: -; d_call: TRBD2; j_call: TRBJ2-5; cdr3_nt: TGTGCCAGCAGCTTTCCCGGCCTAGCGGGGGGGCAGGGGGAGACCCAGTACTTC; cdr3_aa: CASSFPGLAGGQGETQYF
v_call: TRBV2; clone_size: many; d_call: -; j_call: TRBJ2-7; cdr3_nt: TGTGCCAGCAGCCACCCTCAGTCTTTGAGGCAGTACTTC; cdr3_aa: CASSHPQSLRQYF